Below, 28 T cell receptor beta chains from the same sample are listed, as sequenced in a study of shared clonotypes between healthy human individuals. Generated by immunoSEQ multiplex PCR, the TCRdb table keeps only in-frame clones and is missing some. The sample includes about 2.5 million clones, roughly 90% of them seen just once. Sequenced: naive CD4+ T cells from PBMCs. Subset given: CD45RA+ positively selected. The receptor set was obtained from a man younger than 30 in good health. Some clones in this sample may be carry-over from other donors' samples.

The CDR3 DNA sequence: TGTGCCAATAAACGCACGGGTGATTCACCCCTCCACTTT. This sequence encodes CANKRTGDSPLHF. The chain couples TRBV6-6 to TRBJ1-6; D remains unclear. The V end lost 10 bases, the J end lost 8 bases, and 15 bases lay between the germline ends. The CDR3 consists of 13 residues. Germline V gene lookup returns CDR1 MNHNY and CDR2 SVGAGI (reference sequence).

The rearrangement uses TRBV5-1 and TRBJ2-7; 7 bases are shared with TRBD2. The V gene's germline CDR1 is SGHRS and CDR2 YFSETQ. This CDR3 is built from 14 residues. V shed 10 bases and J 0 bases; nucleotides not matched to a gene: 10. As DNA, the CDR3 is TGCGCCCCATCGGGGAGGGTGGTCTCCTACGAGCAGTACTTC. Its translation: CAPSGRVVSYEQYF.

This chain connects TRBV28 to TRBJ2-3; D is perhaps TRBD2 (7 bases). CDR1 is MDHEN and CDR2 is SYDVKM in the germline V gene. The CDR3 spans 15 residues. V was shortened by 6 bases and J by 1 base, with 14 bases between the two germline ends. The CDR3 protein is CASRNREGGTDTQYF. Written as DNA, the CDR3 is TGTGCCAGCAGAAACAGGGAGGGAGGCACAGATACGCAGTATTTT.

This chain connects TRBV7-2 to TRBJ2-6; TRBD1 aligns across 8 bases. The germline CDR1 and CDR2 sequences are SGHTA and FQGNSA. V was clipped by 7 bases and J by 4 bases; unmatched bases: 12. CDR3 length equals 17 residues. CDR3 DNA: TGTGCCAGCACCCGACCCCCAGGGGGCAGGGGGGCCAACGTCCTGACTTTC. As protein: CASTRPPGGRGANVLTF.

The chain combines TRBV5-1 with TRBJ2-5, with TRBD2 as a possible D gene (6 bases). The CDR3 extends over 13 amino acids. The V gene lost 4 bases and the J gene lost 5 bases, with 12 bases spanning the gap. Germline CDR1 is SGHRS and CDR2 is YFSETQ. The CDR3, as DNA: TGCGCCAGCAGCGGGGGGTCTATGGAGACCCAGTACTTC. Encoded protein: CASSGGSMETQYF.

The chain links TRBV12-5 to TRBJ2-5; no definite D call. There are 13 residues in the CDR3. Trimming took off 5 bases at V and 4 bases at J, with 11 bases between the two ends. The germline V gene has CDR1 LGHNT and CDR2 FRNRAP. CDR3: CASGPRPGETQYF. The CDR3 coding sequence is TGTGCTAGTGGTCCGCGGCCGGGAGAGACCCAGTACTTC.

V usage is TRBV6-5 and J usage is TRBJ1-2; TRBD1 agrees at 7 bases. The CDR3 length is 15 residues. Germline V gene sequence: CDR1 MNHEY, CDR2 SVGAGI. The ends lost 6 bases at V and 8 bases at J; junction bases unmatched: 15. The CDR3 spells CASSPADRPYRGYTF. The DNA for the CDR3 is TGTGCCAGCAGCCCCGCGGACAGGCCTTATCGGGGCTACACCTTC.

CDR3 residues: CASRYTRSDDREQYF. The CDR3, as DNA: TGCGCCAGCAGGTACACAAGGAGCGACGACCGGGAGCAGTACTTC. The rearrangement joins TRBV4-1 to TRBJ2-7; D remains unclear. CDR3 length: 15 residues. V was trimmed by 6 bases and J by 7 bases, leaving 22 bases between them. Germline CDR1 MGHRA, CDR2 YSYEKL.

This sequence joins TRBV7-8 and TRBJ2-2; D is ambiguous. Germline CDR1 SGHVS, CDR2 FQNEAQ. V gave up 5 bases and J gave up 5 bases, with 15 bases separating them. CDR3 size: 15 residues. This CDR3 reads CASSRYRIGTGELFF. The CDR3 DNA is TGTGCCAGCAGCCGGTACAGAATCGGAACCGGGGAGCTGTTTTTT.

The chain couples TRBV10-1 to TRBJ2-7; D is unclear. Deletions cut 2 bases from V and 3 bases from J, with 8 bases between. CDR1 is WNHNN, CDR2 SYGVQD, per germline (reference sequence). This CDR3 spans 13 amino acids. The CDR3 sequence: CASSEGRLYEQYF. Here the CDR3 DNA reads TGCGCCAGCAGTGAGGGACGGCTCTACGAGCAGTACTTC.

The chain joins TRBV5-1 to TRBJ2-1; D is perhaps TRBD1 (6 bases). Germline CDR1 reads SGHRS; CDR2 reads YFSETQ. V was shortened by 0 bases and J by 8 bases, with 9 bases between the two germline ends. CDR3 length: 13 residues. CDR3 sequence (DNA): TGCGCCAGCAGCTTGGCAGGGGTGGATGAGCAGTTCTTC. Translated, it gives CASSLAGVDEQFF.

This chain uses TRBV5-1 with TRBJ2-4; D unclear. Germline lookup yields CDR1 SGHRS and CDR2 YFSETQ. The CDR3 runs to 16 residues. The V end was cut by 0 bases, the J end by 0 bases, with 10 bases between. CDR3 bases: TGCGCCAGCAGCTTGGGGGCGTTGGTAGCCAAAAACATTCAGTACTTC. Its translation: CASSLGALVAKNIQYF.

This chain joins TRBV7-2 and TRBJ1-5; D is ambiguous. The CDR3 sequence is 11 residues long. Germline-derived CDR1 and CDR2 are SGHTA and FQGNSA. V lost 8 bases and J 2 bases, leaving 4 bases between the germline ends. CDR3 region: CASGRNQPQHF. Here the CDR3 DNA reads TGTGCCAGCGGACGCAATCAGCCCCAGCATTTT.

The rearrangement links TRBV5-1 to TRBJ1-4; weak D call: TRBD1 (5 bases). Germline V gene sequence: CDR1 SGHRS, CDR2 YFSETQ. Trimming took 4 bases from V and 4 from J, leaving 11 bases between them. The CDR3 is 14 residues long. The CDR3 DNA follows: TGCGCCAGCAGCCCCGGGACGTTTAATGAAAAACTGTTTTTT. This gives the protein CASSPGTFNEKLFF.

A note on this clone: A much larger clone lies one base from this, so it may be a read error. V is TRBV5-5 and J is TRBJ2-7; D gene unclear. Germline V gene data show CDR1 as SGHKS and CDR2 as YYEKEE (reference sequence). V lost 2 bases and J lost 3, with 3 bases in between. CDR3 length: 11 residues. The CDR3 nucleotides read TGTGCCAGCAGCTTAGTCTACGAGCAGTACTTC. It codes for CASSLVYEQYF.

The chain uses TRBV7-9 and TRBJ1-4, with TRBD1 as a possible D gene (5 bases). V dropped 5 bases and J dropped 8 bases, with 18 bases sitting between them. This CDR3 has 15 amino acids. Per germline, CDR1 SEHNR and CDR2 FQNEAQ (reference sequence). The CDR3 region has the DNA TGTGCCAGCAGCCGAACCGGCGGGGAGGGGGAAAAACTGTTTTTT. This encodes CASSRTGGEGEKLFF.

This chain joins TRBV21-1 and TRBJ2-7; the table's D call, TRBD1, was not checked against the DNA. TRBV21-1 is labeled a pseudogene. The CDR3 contains 12 residues. The CDR3 loop is CAGLSSHRGSYF. CDR3 nucleotides: TGTGCCGGCCTCTCAAGTCACAGGGGTAGTTACTTC.

The chain uses TRBV30 and TRBJ2-3; no reliable D call. CDR1 is GTSNPN and CDR2 is SVGIG in the germline V gene (reference sequence). The length of the CDR3 is 15 residues. Deletions cut 5 bases from V and 4 bases from J, with 19 bases between. The CDR3 spells CAWGPFRSIPDTQYF. The CDR3 nucleotides are TGTGCCTGGGGACCGTTCCGGAGTATCCCAGATACGCAGTATTTT.

The CDR3 nucleotides read TGCGCCAGCAGCCACGGCGGGACTAGCGGACTCTACGAGCAGTACTTC. Its protein product is CASSHGGTSGLYEQYF. The rearrangement uses TRBV4-1 and TRBJ2-7, with 11 bases identical to TRBD2. The ends lost 3 bases at V and 3 bases at J; junction bases unmatched: 7. Germline loops: CDR1 MGHRA, CDR2 YSYEKL. The CDR3 totals 16 residues.

As DNA, the CDR3 is TGTGCCAGCAGCTTATCAAGACGAGACGAGCAGTACTTC. Encoded protein: CASSLSRRDEQYF. The chain combines TRBV7-6 with TRBJ2-7; unclear D gene. Trimming took off 2 bases at V and 5 bases at J, with 10 bases between the two ends. Germline values: CDR1 SGHVS, CDR2 FNYEAQ. The CDR3 totals 13 residues.

This clone has only one observation. J is TRBJ1-6 and V is TRBV9; D uncertain. The CDR3 covers 16 residues. With 2 bases removed from V and 2 bases from J, the gap between germline ends came to 11 bases. Looked up from germline, CDR1 is SGDLS and CDR2 is YYNGEE. The CDR3 spells CASSVSSGTYNSPLHF. DNA of the CDR3: TGTGCCAGCAGCGTCAGCTCGGGGACCTATAATTCACCCCTCCACTTT. The whole variable domain, remainder taken from reference TRBV9 and TRBJ1-6, is DSGVTQTPKHLITATGQRVTLRCSPRSGDLSVYWYQQSLDQGLQFLIQYYNGEERAKGNILERFSAQQFPDLHSELNLSSLELGDSALYFCASSVSSGTYNSPLHFGNGTRLTVT.

This chain links TRBV7-2 with TRBJ2-7, with no clear D. The CDR3 runs 13 residues. The V end was cut by 3 bases, the J end by 3 bases, with 9 bases between. CDR1 SGHTA and CDR2 FQGNSA come from the germline V gene. CDR3 DNA sequence: TGTGCCAGCAGCTTCCTCCTAGGCTACGAGCAGTACTTC. Amino acid sequence: CASSFLLGYEQYF.

This chain links TRBV5-1 with TRBJ2-7; TRBD2 is a possible D gene (6 bases). V was pared by 7 bases and J by 0 bases, with 11 bases between. Germline CDR1 and CDR2: SGHRS and YFSETQ. The length of the CDR3 is 13 residues. The CDR3 DNA is TGCGCCAGCCGACAGACTAGCTCCTACGAGCAGTACTTC. Translating gives CASRQTSSYEQYF.

The rearrangement joins TRBV19 to TRBJ1-5; D is possibly TRBD1 (6 bases). CDR1 is LNHDA, CDR2 SQIVND, per germline (reference sequence). Trimming shortened V by 6 bases and J by 5 bases, and 17 bases separated the two germline ends. The CDR3 contains 15 residues. CDR3 in amino acids: CASRGSGAGDQPQHF. CDR3 DNA: TGTGCCAGTAGGGGATCCGGGGCAGGGGATCAGCCCCAGCATTTT.

As concerns this clone: Within the sample, other DNA sequences also encode this same CDR3. The chain employs TRBV5-1 and TRBJ1-4; 9 positions match TRBD1. The V and J ends lost 4 bases and 5 bases, in that order; junction bases with no gene match: 3. The V gene's germline CDR1 is SGHRS and CDR2 YFSETQ. CDR3 length: 14 residues. As DNA, the CDR3 is TGCGCCAGCAGCCTTGGACAGGGGAATGAAAAACTGTTTTTT. This codes for CASSLGQGNEKLFF.

This chain connects TRBV28 to TRBJ1-3, with D hard to call. Trimming took off 2 bases at V and 3 bases at J, with 5 bases between the two ends. This CDR3 is 13 amino acids long. Per germline, CDR1 MDHEN and CDR2 SYDVKM. For the CDR3, the DNA is TGTGCCAGCAGTTTAAACTTTGGAAACACCATATATTTT. The encoded protein is CASSLNFGNTIYF.

The rearrangement uses TRBV5-1 and TRBJ2-5; 12 bases are a match to TRBD2. Germline CDR1 is SGHRS and CDR2 is YFSETQ. The trim removed 2 bases at V and 4 bases at J, leaving 6 bases unmatched. CDR3 size: 16 residues. DNA for the CDR3: TGCGCCAGCAGCTTCAGGCTAGCGGGAGGGCCAGAGACCCAGTACTTC. Translating gives CASSFRLAGGPETQYF.

Comment on this clone: The sample carries other DNA sequences with the same CDR3. The chain couples TRBV28 to TRBJ1-2, with TRBD1 matching 9 bases. Germline loops: CDR1 MDHEN, CDR2 SYDVKM. The V and J ends lost 5 bases and 5 bases, in that order; junction bases with no gene match: 3. The CDR3 sequence is 13 residues long. CDR3 DNA: TGTGCCAGCAGTACAGGGGGCTTGTATGGCTACACCTTC. Encoded protein: CASSTGGLYGYTF.